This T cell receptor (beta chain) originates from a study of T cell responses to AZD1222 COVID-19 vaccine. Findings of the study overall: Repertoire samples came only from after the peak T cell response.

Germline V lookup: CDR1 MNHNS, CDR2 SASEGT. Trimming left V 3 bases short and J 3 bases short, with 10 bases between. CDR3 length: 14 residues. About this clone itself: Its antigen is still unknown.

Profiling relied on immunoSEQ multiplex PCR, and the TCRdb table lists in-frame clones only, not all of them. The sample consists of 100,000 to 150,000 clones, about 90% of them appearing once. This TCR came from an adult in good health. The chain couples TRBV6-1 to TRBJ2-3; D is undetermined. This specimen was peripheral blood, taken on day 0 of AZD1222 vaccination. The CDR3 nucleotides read TGTGCCAGCAGTGACGGGCGGAGAACAGATACGCAGTATTTT. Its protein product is CASSDGRRTDTQYF.